The 20 T cell receptor beta chains below all came from one sample that was sequenced in a study of post-analysis software for immune sequencing data (dated by TCRdb to the mid-2010s). Libraries were made using PCR. Sequencer: Illumina HiSeq 2500. Unique molecular identifiers were incorporated into TCR beta cDNA libraries to reduce PCR and sequencing biases. TCRdb trimmed public reads at Q25 via fastp, called clones via MiXCR and kept in-frame beta chains. Rows matching on CDR3 protein sequence are summarized as one entry with the most common DNA and genes. The sample table holds about 540,000 distinct CDR3 sequences, of which 30% to 40% were seen once. The ten largest clones add up to roughly 6% of the sample. Their target antigens are unknown. The paper as a whole reports these results and caveats: Several TRBV segments, including TRBV5-6, TRBV5-1 and TRBV20-1, were significantly more frequent in patients than controls.

Material for sequencing was blood. All receptors derive from a girl aged 2-17 years with multiple sclerosis.

In its sample, this clonotype was seen a few times. The V and J genes are TRBV5-1 and TRBJ2-1; TRBD2 aligns across 12 bases. The V and J ends lost 1 base and 6 bases, in that order; junction bases with no gene match: 5. Germline CDR1 reads SGHRS; CDR2 reads YFSETQ. This CDR3 is built from 16 residues. CDR3 DNA sequence: TGCGCCAGCAGCTTGTCGACTAGCGGGGGCTTCAATGAGCAGTTCTTC. This gives the protein CASSLSTSGGFNEQFF.

The chain has TRBV7-9 and TRBJ1-1; no reliable D call. The CDR3 contains 14 residues. Per the germline V gene, CDR1 is SEHNR and CDR2 is FQNEAQ (reference sequence). Deletions cut 5 bases from V and 4 bases from J, with 14 bases between. The CDR3 nucleotides are TGTGCCAGCAGCCCCCCCGGGATCGCCACTGAAGCTTTCTTT. This gives the protein CASSPPGIATEAFF.

This clonotype was detected a few times. The chain uses TRBV20-1 and TRBJ1-5; 8 bases agree with TRBD1. The CDR3 is made up of 14 amino acids. V lost 3 bases and J lost 7; bases outside the gene matches: 8. Germline V lookup: CDR1 DFQATT, CDR2 SNEGSKA (reference sequence). The CDR3 bases are TGCAGTGCTAGGTCGGACAGGGTTTGGCAGCCCCAGCATTTT. Its protein product is CSARSDRVWQPQHF.

The V call is TRBV6-4, the J call TRBJ2-1; TRBD1 matches 9 bases. V lost 11 bases and J lost 8; bases outside the gene matches: 13. Looked up from germline, CDR1 is MRHNA and CDR2 is SNTAGT. The CDR3 extends over 14 amino acids. CDR3 amino acids: CARRTGEGWDEQFF. Here the CDR3 DNA reads TGTGCCCGACGGACAGGGGAGGGGTGGGATGAGCAGTTCTTC.

This rearrangement joins TRBV7-8 to TRBJ1-6, with D uncertain. Germline V gene lookup returns CDR1 SGHVS and CDR2 FQNEAQ. Deletions cut 5 bases from V and 10 bases from J, with 15 bases between. The CDR3 is 14 residues long. Written as DNA, the CDR3 is TGTGCCAGCAGCCCCCCAGCGGGAGGGTCACCCCTCCACTTT. Translation gives CASSPPAGGSPLHF.

There are a few counts of this clonotype. J is TRBJ2-1 and V is TRBV5-6, with 9 bases aligning to TRBD2. The CDR3 is made up of 13 amino acids. The V segment lost 5 bases and the J segment 7 bases; nucleotides outside the gene matches: 4. Germline V gives CDR1 SGHDT, CDR2 YYEEEE. The CDR3 is CASRALAGNEQFF. The DNA for the CDR3 is TGTGCCAGCAGAGCGCTAGCGGGAAATGAGCAGTTCTTC.

The chain employs TRBV7-2 and TRBJ1-2; D is possibly TRBD1 (6 bases). The CDR3 contains 14 residues. Looked up from germline, CDR1 is SGHTA and CDR2 is FQGNSA. V was shortened by 0 bases and J by 8 bases, with 13 bases between the two germline ends. In nucleotides, the CDR3 is TGTGCCAGCAGCTTAGCGCCCACCGGGGGCGGCTACACCTTC. It specifies CASSLAPTGGGYTF.

This clonotype turned up a few times. The gene calls are TRBV7-2 and TRBJ2-3, with no clear D. This CDR3 has 12 amino acids. The ends were cut back, 6 bases at V and 3 bases at J, with 7 bases in the middle. Per germline, CDR1 SGHTA and CDR2 FQGNSA. The CDR3 loop reads CASRKETDTQYF. The CDR3 DNA reads as TGTGCCAGCAGAAAAGAAACAGATACGCAGTATTTT.

This chain links TRBV7-3 with TRBJ1-2, with 8 bases aligning to TRBD1. Trimming cost V 5 bases and J 4 bases; bases outside gene matches: 12. CDR1 is SGHTA and CDR2 is FQGTGA in the germline V gene. This CDR3 is built from 16 residues. The CDR3 DNA is TGTGCCAGCAGCCCTCTCAGGGGGCCTATTAGCTATGGCTACACCTTC. Translating it yields CASSPLRGPISYGYTF.

This chain uses TRBV5-1 with TRBJ2-6; D call uncertain. CDR3 length equals 15 residues. From germline, CDR1 is SGHRS and CDR2 YFSETQ. The germline V and J ends were trimmed by 4 bases and 2 bases, with 10 bases remaining between them. Here the CDR3 reads CASSPESPGANVLTF. The CDR3 coding sequence is TGCGCCAGCAGCCCGGAGAGTCCTGGGGCCAACGTCCTGACTTTC.

This clonotype was recorded a few times. V gene TRBV20-1 combines with J gene TRBJ2-5, with TRBD2 matching 10 bases. The V and J ends lost 4 bases and 4 bases, in that order; junction bases with no gene match: 12. The CDR3 length is 16 residues. Per germline, CDR1 DFQATT and CDR2 SNEGSKA (reference sequence). CDR3 protein: CSATIPSGGGGETQYF. CDR3 nucleotides: TGCAGTGCTACGATCCCTAGCGGGGGTGGCGGAGAGACCCAGTACTTC.

The chain uses TRBV3-1 and TRBJ2-5, with D uncertain. Germline V CDR1 and CDR2: LGHDT, YNNKEL (reference sequence). The CDR3 spans 15 residues. Trimming took off 1 base at V and 5 bases at J, with 14 bases between the two ends. As DNA, the CDR3 is TGTGCCAGCAGCCAAGCCCGGGCCGATGGGGAGACCCAGTACTTC. Translated, it gives CASSQARADGETQYF.

The V gene is TRBV29-1, the J gene TRBJ1-2; perhaps TRBD1 as D (5 bases). Germline CDR1 is SQVTM and CDR2 is ANQGSEA. V lost 6 bases, J lost 4 bases, and 12 bases lay in between. The CDR3 extends over 12 amino acids. CDR3 residues: CSVLGGVYGYTF. CDR3 sequence (DNA): TGCAGCGTCCTGGGGGGGGTCTATGGCTACACCTTC.

V and J are TRBV24-1 and TRBJ2-5; 7 bases are shared with TRBD2. In germline, CDR1 is KGHDR, CDR2 SFDVKD. The J segment lost 3 bases and the V segment lost 1 base, leaving 10 bases of the junction unmatched. The CDR3 covers 17 residues. CDR3 sequence reads: CATSDFDNERGEETQYF. As DNA, the CDR3 is TGTGCCACCAGTGATTTCGATAATGAGCGGGGCGAAGAGACCCAGTACTTC.

The CDR3 nucleotides read TGTGCCAGCAGTACAGGACACTTCGGGGAGCTGTTTTTT. This sequence encodes CASSTGHFGELFF. This chain links TRBV2 with TRBJ2-2, with D perhaps TRBD1 (5 bases). Trimming shortened V by 5 bases and J by 7 bases, and 11 bases separated the two germline ends. Germline CDR1 SNHLY, CDR2 FYNNEI. CDR3 size: 13 residues.

The chain uses TRBV4-1 and TRBJ1-2; D uncertain. This CDR3 has 13 amino acids. From germline, CDR1 is MGHRA and CDR2 YSYEKL. V was pared by 0 bases and J by 8 bases, with 10 bases between. CDR3 sequence: CASSQDGQVGYTF. CDR3 in DNA: TGCGCCAGCAGCCAAGATGGGCAGGTCGGCTACACCTTC.

This clonotype turned up a few times. The chain combines TRBV7-6 with TRBJ1-4, with a weak D call TRBD1 (6 bases). V lost 5 bases and J lost 7, with 23 bases in between. The CDR3 has 17 amino acids. Germline CDR1 is SGHVS and CDR2 is FNYEAQ. The CDR3 DNA reads as TGTGCCAGCAGCCGCTTAACCCCCGGGGCAGGGGCTGAAAAACTGTTTTTT. This gives the protein CASSRLTPGAGAEKLFF.

The genes are TRBV7-2 and TRBJ2-1, with 9 bases matching TRBD2. The trim removed 2 bases at V and 5 bases at J, leaving 4 bases unmatched. CDR3 size: 15 residues. The germline V gene has CDR1 SGHTA and CDR2 FQGNSA. The CDR3 DNA reads as TGTGCCAGCAGCTTATCTAGCGGGACGAACAATGAGCAGTTCTTC. This encodes CASSLSSGTNNEQFF.

On this clonotype: At one end the junction does not follow the germline gene, possibly because of a read error. The CDR3 bases are TGTGCCAGCAGTTTCCCGCTGGGGGGCGCGTACTATGGCTCCACCTTC. It codes for CASSFPLGGAYYGSTF. The chain links TRBV28 to TRBJ1-2, with a weak D call TRBD1 (6 bases). This CDR3 spans 16 amino acids. The germline gives CDR1 MDHEN, CDR2 SYDVKM.

The genes are TRBV20-1 and TRBJ2-3; 9 bases fit TRBD2. The germline CDR1 and CDR2 sequences are DFQATT and SNEGSKA (reference sequence). The CDR3 covers 11 residues. After removal of 4 bases from V and 9 bases from J, the junction contained 2 bases not matched to a gene. DNA for the CDR3: TGCAGTGCTACACTAGCGGGCACGCAGTATTTT. Amino acids: CSATLAGTQYF.